This entry lists 13 T cell receptor beta chains sequenced from one sample in a study of blood T cell repertoires in COVID-19. TCRdb's table, derived via immunoSEQ multiplex PCR, lists solely in-frame clones and lacks some. The data contain about 200,000 clones, around three quarters of them singletons. The sample was peripheral blood. These receptors were obtained from a woman in her 70s with acute or convalescent COVID-19.

CDR3 sequence: CASSLFSGSLGDEQYF. The CDR3 region has the DNA TGTGCCAGCAGCTTGTTTAGCGGTTCCCTAGGAGACGAGCAGTACTTC. The chain has TRBV5-5 and TRBJ2-7; the D gene is possibly TRBD2 (6 bases). Germline CDR1 reads SGHKS; CDR2 reads YYEKEE (reference sequence). V lost 1 base, J lost 5 bases, and 19 bases lay in between. There are 16 residues in the CDR3.

This clone was observed a few times. The gene calls are TRBV6-5 and TRBJ1-2; D is undetermined. With 0 bases removed from V and 8 bases from J, the gap between germline ends came to 16 bases. The CDR3 has 15 residues. Germline V CDR1 and CDR2: MNHEY, SVGAGI. CDR3 bases: TGTGCCAGCAGTTACTCGACCGCAAGAGCAGGCGGCTACACCTTC. It specifies CASSYSTARAGGYTF.

In regard to this clone: Other nucleotide sequences in the sample specify the same CDR3. This sequence joins TRBV9 and TRBJ2-5; D possibly corresponds to TRBD2 (6 bases). The CDR3 length is 13 residues. CDR1 and CDR2 (germline): SGDLS, YYNGEE. The V gene lost 0 bases and the J gene lost 4 bases, with 7 bases spanning the gap. CDR3 coding DNA: TGTGCCAGCAGCGTAGCCGGGGGAGAGACCCAGTACTTC. Translation gives CASSVAGGETQYF. Full variable domain (rest looked up from reference TRBV9 and TRBJ2-5): DSGVTQTPKHLITATGQRVTLRCSPRSGDLSVYWYQQSLDQGLQFLIQYYNGEERAKGNILERFSAQQFPDLHSELNLSSLELGDSALYFCASSVAGGETQYFGPGTRLLVL.

V usage is TRBV2 and J usage is TRBJ2-5, with TRBD1 as a possible D gene (5 bases). This CDR3 is built from 15 residues. The germline V and J ends were trimmed by 3 bases and 4 bases, with 15 bases remaining between them. The germline V gene encodes CDR1 SNHLY and CDR2 FYNNEI. CDR3 in DNA: TGTGCCAGCAGTGACGGCCAGGGAATAGGAGAGACCCAGTACTTC. Translated: CASSDGQGIGETQYF.

The J gene is TRBJ1-6, the V gene TRBV5-1; D unresolved. Trimming shortened V by 4 bases and J by 2 bases, and 10 bases separated the two germline ends. The CDR3 has 15 residues. Per germline, CDR1 SGHRS and CDR2 YFSETQ. CDR3 DNA: TGCGCCAGCAGCCGTGACGGGGCCTATAATTCACCCCTCCACTTT. As protein: CASSRDGAYNSPLHF.

This sequence joins TRBV7-9 and TRBJ1-1; the D gene is possibly TRBD1 (6 bases). Trimming stripped 1 base from V and 9 bases from J, with 9 bases between. Germline CDR1 reads SEHNR; CDR2 reads FQNEAQ (reference sequence). The CDR3 loop spans 12 amino acids. CDR3 amino acids: CASSLVGDKAFF. DNA for the CDR3: TGTGCCAGCAGCTTAGTTGGGGACAAAGCTTTCTTT.

The chain links TRBV6-5 to TRBJ2-1, with D perhaps matching TRBD2 (5 bases). Germline V gene lookup returns CDR1 MNHEY and CDR2 SVGAGI. V was pared by 6 bases and J by 5 bases, with 8 bases between. This CDR3 comprises 12 residues. In DNA, the CDR3 is TGTGCCAGCAGACGACTAAACAATGAGCAGTTCTTC. Encoded protein: CASRRLNNEQFF.

This clone was observed a handful of times. The rearrangement links TRBV2 to TRBJ1-1; D might be TRBD1 (6 bases). Trimming removed 6 bases at V and 0 bases at J, with 8 bases between. The CDR3 has 13 residues. CDR1 SNHLY and CDR2 FYNNEI come from the germline V gene. The CDR3 here is CASRGQLNTEAFF. In DNA, the CDR3 is TGTGCCAGCAGGGGACAACTGAACACTGAAGCTTTCTTT.

This clone was seen only once. The chain has TRBV6-1 and TRBJ2-3; the D gene is possibly TRBD2 (6 bases). The CDR3 extends over 14 amino acids. The V and J ends lost 1 base and 5 bases respectively, with 10 bases between them. CDR1 is MNHNS, CDR2 SASEGT, per germline. The CDR3 region is CASSEGGEVDTQYF. DNA for the CDR3: TGTGCCAGCAGTGAAGGGGGGGAGGTAGATACGCAGTATTTT.

The chain is built from TRBV27 and TRBJ1-2; maybe TRBD1 (5 bases). This CDR3 has 14 residues. Trimming took 6 bases from V and 3 from J, leaving 14 bases between them. Germline V lookup: CDR1 MNHEY, CDR2 SMNVEV (reference sequence). The CDR3, as DNA: TGTGCCAGCAGGGACCAAGGGGACTACTATGGCTACACCTTC. It yields the protein CASRDQGDYYGYTF.

The chain carries TRBV15 and TRBJ2-1; 7 nucleotides align to TRBD2. Germline CDR1 is LNHNV and CDR2 is YYDKDF (reference sequence). V lost 1 base, J lost 8 bases, and 11 bases stayed unmatched. The CDR3 runs to 16 residues. CDR3 protein: CATSRGSGGSTDEQFF. In DNA form, the CDR3 reads TGTGCCACCAGCAGAGGAAGTGGCGGGAGTACGGATGAGCAGTTCTTC.

V and J are TRBV5-1 and TRBJ1-1; the D gene is possibly TRBD1 (5 bases). CDR1 and CDR2 (germline): SGHRS, YFSETQ. Trimming cost V 6 bases and J 4 bases, with 16 bases left between them. This CDR3 comprises 14 residues. The CDR3 DNA is TGCGCCAGCAAGGAAGGGCGCGGGGGCACTGAAGCTTTCTTT. Its protein product is CASKEGRGGTEAFF.

The chain couples TRBV29-1 to TRBJ2-5; TRBD1 matches at 7 bases. J lost 3 bases, V lost 4 bases, and 14 bases had no gene match. The germline CDR1 and CDR2 sequences are SQVTM and ANQGSEA. The CDR3 covers 16 residues. This CDR3 reads CSVAGQTLGDKETQYF. CDR3 nucleotide sequence: TGCAGCGTTGCGGGACAGACTCTGGGGGATAAAGAGACCCAGTACTTC. The variable domain in full, completed from reference TRBV29-1 and TRBJ2-5, reads SAVISQKPSRDICQRGTSLTIQCQVDSQVTMMFWYRQQPGQSLTLIATANQGSEATYESGFVIDKFPISRPNLTFSTLTVSNMSPEDSSIYLCSVAGQTLGDKETQYFGPGTRLLVL.